This T cell receptor (beta chain) stems from a study of beta chain features in type 1 diabetes. Study results and caveats: Insertions were fewer and deletions more numerous at VDJ junctions in type 1 diabetes patients.

Only one heparinised blood draw was taken per donor, and its volume averaged about 116 mL. Populations isolated by sorting all had purity greater than 95%. Germline V CDR1 and CDR2: MNHEY, SMNVEV (reference sequence). This CDR3 spans 14 amino acids. Deletions cut 5 bases from V and 0 bases from J, with 8 bases between. In this sample, this clone turned up many times. Its target is not known. At the DNA level, this CDR3 is encoded by other sequences in the same sample as well. Expressed TCRB transcripts were sequenced, since all the RNA that had been isolated was reverse transcribed. Clones were sequenced by immunoSEQ multiplex PCR, and TCRdb holds only the in-frame ones, with some missing. The sample yields 300,000 to 350,000 clones, around 15% seen once.

The sequence was obtained from a man in his thirties or forties in good health. The sequencing input was central memory CD4+ T cells from blood. The chain employs TRBV27 and TRBJ1-5; D gene uncertain. The CDR3 nucleotides are TGTGCCAGCAGTCCCAGAGATAGCAATCAGCCCCAGCATTTT. Residues: CASSPRDSNQPQHF.